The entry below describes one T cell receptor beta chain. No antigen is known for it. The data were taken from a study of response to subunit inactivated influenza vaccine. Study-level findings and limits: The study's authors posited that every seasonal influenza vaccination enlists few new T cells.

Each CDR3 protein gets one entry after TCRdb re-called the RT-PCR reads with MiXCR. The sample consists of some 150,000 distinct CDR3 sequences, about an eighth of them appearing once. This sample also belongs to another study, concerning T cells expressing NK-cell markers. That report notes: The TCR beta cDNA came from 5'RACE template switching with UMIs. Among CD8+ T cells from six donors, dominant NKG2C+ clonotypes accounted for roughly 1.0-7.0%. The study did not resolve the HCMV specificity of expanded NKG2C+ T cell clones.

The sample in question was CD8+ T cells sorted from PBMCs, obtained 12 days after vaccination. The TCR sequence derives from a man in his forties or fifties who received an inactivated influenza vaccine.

For the CDR3, the DNA is TGTGCTTCCTCTAAAGAGAACACTGAAGCTTTCTTT. Translated, it gives CASSKENTEAFF. The rearrangement joins TRBV7-9 to TRBJ1-1; D call uncertain. Germline loops: CDR1 SEHNR, CDR2 FQNEAQ (reference sequence). This CDR3 has 12 amino acids.